This T cell receptor beta chain comes out of a study of T cell responses to AZD1222 COVID-19 vaccine. Overall study context: Pooled together were second doses at about 4 or about 12 weeks.

Only in-frame clones appear in the TCRdb table, and some are missing; sequencing was by immunoSEQ multiplex PCR. The sample gives about 130,000 clones, 93% of which show up once; 5% to 6.5% is in the top ten. Findings of the study overall: With two AZD1222 doses given, Spike-specific TCR breadth and depth both rose. Reportedly, close to half of spike-specific TCRs are directed against unmutated variant regions. It should be noted that donors were predominantly white British and more often female, and clonal diversity was possibly underestimated.

The table lists this clone with a few counts. The antigen remains undetermined. CDR3 length: 17 residues. The germline CDR1 and CDR2 sequences are SGHRS and YFSETQ. V lost 1 base and J lost 0; bases outside the gene matches: 7. The TCR comes from an adult in good health. The rearrangement links TRBV5-1 to TRBJ1-3, with 7 bases that match TRBD1. Sequencing was performed on peripheral blood, taken on day 0 of AZD1222 vaccination. The DNA for the CDR3 is TGCGCCAGCAGCTTGAGCGCAGGGACAGTCTCTGGAAACACCATATATTTT. Translating gives CASSLSAGTVSGNTIYF.